This T cell receptor (beta chain) was sequenced for a study of T cell responses to AZD1222 COVID-19 vaccine. Data came from immunoSEQ multiplex PCR; TCRdb stores just in-frame clones and leaves some out. This repertoire shows about 210,000 clones, approximately 94% found once; its top ten account for 1.7%. Losses at the gene ends were 3 bases for V and 4 bases for J; bases not matched to a gene: 9. Germline V CDR1 and CDR2: MDHEN, SYDVKM. The CDR3 is 16 amino acids. This TCR came from an adult who received the MenACWY meningococcal vaccine as a control. This sample comprised peripheral blood, obtained 28 days after the second dose of the MenACWY control vaccine. This rearrangement joins TRBV28 to TRBJ1-5; 7 bases are a match to TRBD1. For the CDR3, the DNA is TGTGCCAGCAGTTTCCGAGGACAGGCAGCGAATCAGCCCCAGCATTTT. It yields the protein CASSFRGQAANQPQHF.